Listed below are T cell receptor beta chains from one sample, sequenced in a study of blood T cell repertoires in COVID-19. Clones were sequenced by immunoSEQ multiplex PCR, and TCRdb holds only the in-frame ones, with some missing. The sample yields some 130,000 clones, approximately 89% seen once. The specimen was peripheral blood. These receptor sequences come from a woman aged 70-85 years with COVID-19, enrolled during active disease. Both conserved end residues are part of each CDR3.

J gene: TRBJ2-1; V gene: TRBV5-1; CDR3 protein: CASSLAQGNEQFF
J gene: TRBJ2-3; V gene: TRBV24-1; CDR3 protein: CATSDFSTDTQYF
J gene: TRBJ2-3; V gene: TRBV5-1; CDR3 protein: CASSLSPSGGGYTDTQYF
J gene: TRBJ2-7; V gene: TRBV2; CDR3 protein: CASSPDSYSYEQYF
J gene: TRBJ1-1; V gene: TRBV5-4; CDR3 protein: CASSFRQGVGEAFF
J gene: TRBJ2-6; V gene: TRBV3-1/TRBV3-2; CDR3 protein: CASSLTSGGFSGANVLTF
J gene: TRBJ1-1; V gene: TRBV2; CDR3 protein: CASSEAPRGDTEAFF
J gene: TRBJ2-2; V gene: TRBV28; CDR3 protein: CASSPPGDSNTGELFF
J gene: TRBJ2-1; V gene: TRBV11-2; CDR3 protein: CASSLAGTTNEQFF
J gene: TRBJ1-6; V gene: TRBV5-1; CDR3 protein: CASSLRTGGVVSPLHF
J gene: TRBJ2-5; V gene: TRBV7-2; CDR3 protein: CASSLGLAGGETQYF
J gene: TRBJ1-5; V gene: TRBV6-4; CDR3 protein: CASRIRGRQPQHF
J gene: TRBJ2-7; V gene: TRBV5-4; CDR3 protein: CASSPWDKKASEQYF
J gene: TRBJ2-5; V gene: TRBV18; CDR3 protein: CASSTTSGAETQYF
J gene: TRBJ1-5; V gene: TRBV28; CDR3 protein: CASSASLLQPQHF
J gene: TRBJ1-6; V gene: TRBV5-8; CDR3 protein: CASSRWGQGDSPLHF
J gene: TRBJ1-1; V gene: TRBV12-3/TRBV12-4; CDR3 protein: CASRSSTEAFF
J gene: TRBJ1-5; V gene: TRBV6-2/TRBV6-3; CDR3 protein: CASSPELHQPQHF
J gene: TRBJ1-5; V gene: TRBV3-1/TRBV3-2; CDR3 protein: CASSQGSSNQPQHF
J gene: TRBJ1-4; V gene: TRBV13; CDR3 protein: CASSLRQDEKLFF
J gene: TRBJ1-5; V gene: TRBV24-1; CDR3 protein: CATSASNQPQHF
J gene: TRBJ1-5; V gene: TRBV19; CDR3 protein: CASSMGLSGNQPQHF